This entry lists 13 T cell receptor beta chains sequenced from one sample in a study of cytomegalovirus exposure and HLA in healthy donors. PCR was performed using 60 Vbeta and 13 Jbeta primers. Assay used: immunoSEQ multiplex PCR; TCRdb lists only in-frame clones, some missing. This sample has 130,000 or so clones, with approximately 84% found just once. The sample taken for sequencing was PBMCs. These receptors came from a woman in her late teens or twenties in good health and CMV-seronegative.

The J gene is TRBJ1-2, the V gene TRBV19; 7 bases line up with TRBD1. The CDR3 has 14 amino acids. With 3 bases clipped from V and 3 bases from J, the junction kept 4 bases outside the gene matches. From germline, CDR1 is LNHDA and CDR2 SQIVND (reference sequence). CDR3 protein: CASSMDRTYYGYTF. CDR3 coding DNA: TGTGCCAGTAGTATGGACAGGACCTACTATGGCTACACCTTC.

V and J are TRBV19 and TRBJ1-3; D not resolved. CDR1 and CDR2 (germline): LNHDA, SQIVND (reference sequence). V was shortened by 4 bases and J by 4 bases, with 8 bases between the two germline ends. The CDR3 runs 13 residues. CDR3 in DNA: TGTGCCAGTAGTACGGAGCCCGGAAACACCATATATTTT. Residues: CASSTEPGNTIYF.

The chain employs TRBV6-5 and TRBJ2-7; D perhaps matches TRBD2 (6 bases). CDR1 and CDR2 (germline): MNHEY, SVGAGI. CDR3 size: 16 residues. Trimming cost V 4 bases and J 0 bases, with 16 bases left between them. The CDR3 DNA follows: TGTGCCAGCAGTTTTGCTGGGGGGTCCAGCTCCTACGAGCAGTACTTC. Its translation: CASSFAGGSSSYEQYF.

The gene calls are TRBV25-1 and TRBJ2-7; D is ambiguous. V gave up 4 bases and J gave up 3 bases, with 4 bases separating them. Germline V lookup: CDR1 MGHDK, CDR2 SYGVNS. The CDR3 length is 11 residues. CDR3 sequence: CASSVDYEQYF. The CDR3 DNA is TGTGCCAGCAGTGTAGACTACGAGCAGTACTTC.

The chain combines TRBV9 with TRBJ2-3; 7 positions agree with TRBD2. After removal of 0 bases from V and 5 bases from J, the junction contained 9 bases not matched to a gene. Germline V gives CDR1 SGDLS, CDR2 YYNGEE. This CDR3 contains 16 residues. The CDR3, as DNA: TGTGCCAGCAGCGTAGTGCGGGGGTGGGAGGAAGATACGCAGTATTTT. Translated: CASSVVRGWEEDTQYF.

This clone was seen only once. The gene calls are TRBV19 and TRBJ1-2, with D perhaps matching TRBD1 (5 bases). This CDR3 is built from 12 residues. V was clipped by 11 bases and J by 1 base, with 11 bases between them. The germline V gene has CDR1 LNHDA and CDR2 SQIVND (reference sequence). The CDR3 spells CAGGDGNYGYTF. The CDR3 nucleotides are TGTGCCGGGGGGGACGGTAACTATGGCTACACCTTC.

This sequence joins TRBV10-1 and TRBJ2-1; no clear D. The germline V and J ends were trimmed by 2 bases and 4 bases, with 6 bases remaining between them. Germline-derived CDR1 and CDR2 are WNHNN and SYGVQD (reference sequence). This CDR3 is built from 13 residues. The CDR3: CASSERLYNEQFF. CDR3 in DNA: TGCGCCAGCAGTGAGAGACTGTACAATGAGCAGTTCTTC.

J is TRBJ1-4 and V is TRBV5-5; D gene unclear. Per the germline V gene, CDR1 is SGHKS and CDR2 is YYEKEE (reference sequence). Trimming pared 9 bases from V and 4 bases from J, leaving 13 bases between. This CDR3 has 13 residues. CDR3 in DNA: TGTGCCACCACCTTTGGGCTTAATGAAAAACTGTTTTTT. Its protein product is CATTFGLNEKLFF.

J is TRBJ1-3 and V is TRBV6-5; D remains unclear. Germline CDR1 MNHEY, CDR2 SVGAGI. This CDR3 has 14 residues. Trimming took off 5 bases at V and 3 bases at J, with 11 bases between the two ends. CDR3 residues: CASSIGGRGNTIYF. CDR3 coding DNA: TGTGCCAGCAGTATCGGAGGCCGTGGAAACACCATATATTTT.

This clone has only a few counts. The chain uses TRBV30 and TRBJ2-1, with 7 positions matching TRBD2. This CDR3 contains 16 residues. V lost 3 bases to trimming and J lost 0 bases; unmatched junction nucleotides: 8. Germline V gives CDR1 GTSNPN, CDR2 SVGIG (reference sequence). The CDR3 here is CAWSRRLADSYNEQFF. The CDR3 DNA reads TGTGCCTGGAGCCGTCGGCTAGCGGACTCCTACAATGAGCAGTTCTTC.

The CDR3 DNA sequence: TGTGCCAGCAGTAAATACGAGGGCGGCACTGAAGCTTTCTTT. Translated: CASSKYEGGTEAFF. This chain joins TRBV6-1 and TRBJ1-1; no clear D. Trimming pared 5 bases from V and 4 bases from J, leaving 14 bases between. The CDR3 is made up of 14 amino acids. The germline V gene encodes CDR1 MNHNS and CDR2 SASEGT.

The chain is built from TRBV10-3 and TRBJ2-7; TRBD2 matches at 11 bases. V lost 4 bases, J lost 7 bases, and 6 bases stayed unmatched. CDR1 ENHRY and CDR2 SYGVKD come from the germline V gene. The length of the CDR3 is 14 residues. CDR3 in DNA: TGTGCCATCAGTGGAGCTAGCGGGAGGAGGGAGCAGTACTTC. It specifies CAISGASGRREQYF.

This rearrangement joins TRBV5-1 to TRBJ1-2; D ambiguous. The CDR3 length is 16 residues. The germline CDR1 and CDR2 sequences are SGHRS and YFSETQ. V was shortened by 0 bases and J by 8 bases, with 20 bases between the two germline ends. Here the CDR3 reads CASSLDLGGLSSGYTF. The CDR3 region has the DNA TGCGCCAGCAGCTTGGACCTTGGAGGGCTATCGAGCGGCTACACCTTC.